This TCR beta chain is from a study of blood T cell repertoires in COVID-19. Study context: Collection of acute and convalescent COVID-19 samples took place in the United States, Italy and Spain. PBMCs, B-cell-depleted T cells, or T cells were the source of the cDNA or gDNA that made up the material.

Source study methods: The assay estimated nucleated cells by amplifying reference gene primers. The method was immunoSEQ multiplex PCR; TCRdb's version includes in-frame clones alone and lacks a portion of them. From that table come the V and J calls and clone size; the DNA was used to work out D and trimming. The repertoire consists of 95,000 to 150,000 clones, with 70% to 85% occurring once and the leading ten covering 4.5%. This clone was picked up a small number of times. V lost 6 bases to trimming and J lost 0 bases, with 11 bases between them. The CDR3 runs 14 residues. CDR1 SGHTA and CDR2 FQGNSA come from the germline V gene.

This sequence joins TRBV7-2 and TRBJ1-1, with D possibly TRBD1 on 6 matching bases. The sequenced material came from peripheral blood. This receptor was obtained from a woman in her 70s with acute or convalescent COVID-19. CDR3 DNA sequence: TGTGCCAGCAGTCCAACAGGGATGAACACTGAAGCTTTCTTT. It specifies CASSPTGMNTEAFF.